One and the same sample provided the 29 T cell receptor beta chains below, sequenced in a study of cytomegalovirus exposure and HLA in healthy donors (dated by TCRdb to about 2017). The library was obtained by the immunoSEQ multiplex PCR assay. A mixture of 60 forward primers for TCR Vbeta segments and 13 reverse primers for TCR Jbeta segments was used in the multiplex PCR. As stored in TCRdb, this immuneACCESS dataset retains in-frame rearrangements with V and J assigned. A fraction of the clones does not appear; measured against another copy, unresolved V genes explain less than half of the discrepancy, and the remainder lacks a known reason. Present in this sample are 120,000 or so clones, more than 80% of which were seen just once. About 1.8% of the sample rests with the top ten. Sequencing was performed on PBMCs. Receptor source: a man aged 35-49 years in good health and CMV-seronegative.

This clone was seen only once. This rearrangement joins TRBV7-2 to TRBJ2-3, with a possible D match to TRBD1 (6 bases). V gave up 3 bases and J gave up 7 bases, with 8 bases separating them. This CDR3 is 12 amino acids long. The germline V gene has CDR1 SGHTA and CDR2 FQGNSA. CDR3 region: CASSLDSYTQYF. In DNA form, the CDR3 reads TGTGCCAGCAGCTTGGACAGTTATACGCAGTATTTT.

Here the CDR3 reads CASDRGGDTEAFF. CDR3 in DNA: TGTGCCAGCGACAGGGGGGGGGACACTGAAGCTTTCTTT. The chain has TRBV2 and TRBJ1-1; 9 nucleotides match TRBD1. The length of the CDR3 is 13 residues. Germline V gives CDR1 SNHLY, CDR2 FYNNEI. V lost 8 bases to trimming and J lost 3 bases; unmatched junction nucleotides: 4.

Only one count was recorded for this clone. The V call is TRBV4-2, the J call TRBJ1-4; TRBD1 aligns across 7 bases. The germline V gene encodes CDR1 LGHNA and CDR2 YNFKEQ. This CDR3 has 14 amino acids. The V gene end was trimmed by 5 bases and the J gene end by 8 bases; junction bases not matched to a gene: 8. In DNA, the CDR3 is TGTGCCAGCAGCTCCGACAGGGCCGAAGAAAAACTGTTTTTT. Its protein product is CASSSDRAEEKLFF.

This chain links TRBV21-1 with TRBJ1-1; the D call in the table, TRBD1, was not verified against the DNA. TRBV21-1 is a pseudogene. The CDR3 has 12 amino acids. The CDR3 sequence: CASSPDNSEAFF. CDR3 DNA: TGTGCCAGCAGCCCCGACAATTCTGAAGCTTTCTTT.

This clone was counted once. One junction end disagrees with the germline gene, perhaps due to a read error. CDR3 in DNA: TGCGCCAGCAGCCCCGACGGCGCTGGGGCCAACGGCCTGACTTTC. Protein sequence: CASSPDGAGANGLTF. The chain uses TRBV5-1 and TRBJ2-6; D possibly corresponds to TRBD1 (5 bases). The CDR3 spans 15 residues. CDR1 is SGHRS and CDR2 is YFSETQ in the germline V gene.

About this clone itself: Additional DNA sequences in this sample encode the identical CDR3. The V and J genes are TRBV6-6 and TRBJ1-5; 11 positions agree with TRBD1. This CDR3 has 14 amino acids. Germline assignment: CDR1 MNHNY and CDR2 SVGAGI (reference sequence). The trim removed 6 bases at V and 6 bases at J, leaving 4 bases unmatched. CDR3 amino acids: CASSRDRGGQPQHF. The CDR3 DNA sequence: TGTGCCAGCAGCCGGGACAGGGGGGGTCAGCCCCAGCATTTT.

The chain employs TRBV7-4 and TRBJ2-7; 9 bases fit TRBD1. The CDR3 contains 15 residues. Germline lookup yields CDR1 SGHVT and CDR2 SQSDAQ. After removal of 6 bases from V and 2 bases from J, the junction contained 8 bases not matched to a gene. CDR3 nucleotide sequence: TGTGCCAGCAGGAGACCGGGACAGGGAACCTACGAGCAGTACTTC. Translated: CASRRPGQGTYEQYF.

The chain has TRBV2 and TRBJ2-5, with D possibly TRBD2 on 6 matching bases. Per the germline V gene, CDR1 is SNHLY and CDR2 is FYNNEI. This CDR3 region has 14 residues. V was clipped by 6 bases and J by 2 bases, with 13 bases between them. The CDR3 protein is CASRWGEEQETQYF. CDR3 DNA: TGTGCCAGCAGGTGGGGGGAGGAACAAGAGACCCAGTACTTC.

A single count supports this clone. This chain uses TRBV11-2 with TRBJ2-3; maybe TRBD1 (5 bases). Per the germline V gene, CDR1 is SGHAT and CDR2 is FQNNGV. The ends were cut back, 5 bases at V and 1 base at J, with 13 bases in the middle. CDR3 length: 15 amino acids. The CDR3 region has the DNA TGTGCCAGCAGCCCCGATGGGGCAGGCACAGATACGCAGTATTTT. Translation gives CASSPDGAGTDTQYF.

The rearrangement links TRBV28 to TRBJ2-7, with D possibly TRBD1 on 5 matching bases. The CDR3 has 18 residues. The germline V gene encodes CDR1 MDHEN and CDR2 SYDVKM. Trimming removed 4 bases at V and 4 bases at J, with 26 bases between. CDR3 in amino acids: CASSSSQETVDPWYEQYF. The CDR3 coding sequence is TGTGCCAGCAGTTCTTCCCAAGAGACAGTAGACCCATGGTACGAGCAGTACTTC.

The V and J genes are TRBV11-2 and TRBJ2-5; 8 bases are a match to TRBD2. Judging by the DNA end, TRBJ2-7 fits better; the J call may be wrong. There are 13 residues in the CDR3. Germline lookup yields CDR1 SGHAT and CDR2 FQNNGV. The CDR3 DNA is TGTGCCAGCAGCAACGGGAGGGCCTACGAGCAGTACTTC. The encoded protein is CASSNGRAYEQYF.

V gene TRBV6-5 combines with J gene TRBJ1-1, with 8 bases lining up with TRBD1. The CDR3 is 15 residues long. The J segment lost 6 bases and the V segment lost 6 bases, leaving 12 bases of the junction unmatched. Germline V gives CDR1 MNHEY, CDR2 SVGAGI. CDR3 residues: CASRQIQGVRAEAFF. The CDR3 bases are TGTGCCAGCAGACAGATACAGGGGGTGCGGGCTGAAGCTTTCTTT.

V is TRBV28 and J is TRBJ1-1; D might be TRBD1 (5 bases). V dropped 5 bases and J dropped 4 bases, with 14 bases sitting between them. Germline CDR1 and CDR2: MDHEN and SYDVKM. The CDR3 runs to 14 residues. DNA of the CDR3: TGTGCCAGCAGTCGTCAGTGGGGGGGCACTGAAGCTTTCTTT. Amino acids: CASSRQWGGTEAFF.

The V and J genes are TRBV18 and TRBJ2-5; no definite D call. V lost 3 bases, J lost 4 bases, and 9 bases lay in between. This CDR3 comprises 13 residues. Looked up from germline, CDR1 is KGHSH and CDR2 is LQKENI. CDR3 nucleotide sequence: TGTGCCAGCTCACCGAGTGACATAGAGACCCAGTACTTC. This gives the protein CASSPSDIETQYF.

This chain links TRBV28 with TRBJ2-7; D is undetermined. V lost 8 bases and J lost 3, with 8 bases in between. Germline CDR1 MDHEN, CDR2 SYDVKM. The CDR3 is made up of 11 amino acids. CDR3 DNA sequence: TGTGCCAGCGGTTGGCACTACGAGCAGTACTTC. This gives the protein CASGWHYEQYF.

The chain links TRBV5-1 to TRBJ2-7, with unresolved D. This CDR3 contains 13 residues. Germline CDR1 is SGHRS and CDR2 is YFSETQ. Trimming removed 3 bases from V and 0 bases from J, with 7 bases in between. The CDR3 bases are TGCGCCAGCAGCTGGCACAACTCCTACGAGCAGTACTTC. Residues: CASSWHNSYEQYF.

This chain links TRBV4-2 with TRBJ1-4, with a possible D match to TRBD1 (5 bases). The V end was cut by 1 base, the J end by 4 bases, with 10 bases between. The CDR3 is 15 residues long. Per the germline V gene, CDR1 is LGHNA and CDR2 is YNFKEQ. CDR3: CASSQGGQNNEKLFF. CDR3 DNA: TGTGCCAGCAGCCAAGGGGGCCAGAATAATGAAAAACTGTTTTTT.

The chain recombines TRBV7-9 with TRBJ2-1; no clear D gene. The CDR3 length is 15 residues. V was cut by 3 bases and J by 6 bases, with 15 bases left in between. Germline V CDR1 and CDR2: SEHNR, FQNEAQ (reference sequence). CDR3 region: CASSFRILAANEQFF. CDR3 DNA sequence: TGTGCCAGCAGCTTTAGAATATTAGCAGCCAATGAGCAGTTCTTC.

The rearrangement links TRBV29-1 to TRBJ2-1, with D maybe TRBD1 (6 bases). CDR3 length: 12 amino acids. Germline V lookup: CDR1 SQVTM, CDR2 ANQGSEA. Trimming took off 3 bases at V and 6 bases at J, with 9 bases between the two ends. Here the CDR3 reads CSVDRGGNEQFF. The CDR3 DNA sequence: TGCAGCGTTGACAGGGGTGGCAATGAGCAGTTCTTC.

V and J are TRBV5-1 and TRBJ2-1, with a tentative D call TRBD2 (5 bases). There are 12 residues in the CDR3. The germline V gene encodes CDR1 SGHRS and CDR2 YFSETQ. Trimming cost V 4 bases and J 9 bases, with 11 bases left between them. CDR3 DNA: TGCGCCAGCAGCAGTACGGGGTTTGAGCAGTTCTTC. Translated, it gives CASSSTGFEQFF. The variable domain in full, with the rest retrieved from reference TRBV5-1 and TRBJ2-1, is KAGVTQTPRYLIKTRGQQVTLSCSPISGHRSVSWYQQTPGQGLQFLFEYFSETQRNKGNFPGRFSGRQFSNSRSEMNVSTLELGDSALYLCASSSTGFEQFFGPGTRLTVL.

This clone appeared once. This sequence joins TRBV2 and TRBJ2-5; D gene ambiguous. There are 13 residues in the CDR3. Trimming pared 4 bases from V and 5 bases from J, leaving 11 bases between. From germline, CDR1 is SNHLY and CDR2 FYNNEI. The CDR3 DNA sequence: TGTGCCAGCAGTGGGGCCTGGAAGGAGACCCAGTACTTC. Its translation is CASSGAWKETQYF.

The genes are TRBV7-2 and TRBJ2-7; TRBD1 matches at 7 bases. Trimming took 6 bases from V and 9 from J; bases not matched to a gene: 17. Germline V lookup: CDR1 SGHTA, CDR2 FQGNSA. CDR3 length: 15 amino acids. The CDR3 DNA sequence: TGTGCCAGCAGTAACCTATTAGGGGTAACAGGGGCGCAGTACTTC. It encodes CASSNLLGVTGAQYF.

The rearrangement joins TRBV30 to TRBJ2-3; 7 bases align to TRBD1. This CDR3 spans 15 amino acids. The ends lost 3 bases at V and 2 bases at J; junction bases unmatched: 8. Germline V lookup: CDR1 GTSNPN, CDR2 SVGIG (reference sequence). The CDR3 spells CAWSPLQGYTDTQYF. CDR3 nucleotide sequence: TGTGCCTGGAGCCCTCTACAGGGGTACACAGATACGCAGTATTTT.

The rearrangement uses TRBV4-3 and TRBJ2-7; D is ambiguous. Germline V CDR1 and CDR2: LGHNA, YSLEER. This CDR3 has 15 amino acids. V dropped 0 bases and J dropped 0 bases, with 9 bases sitting between them. The CDR3 bases are TGCGCCAGCAGCCAAGAAACATCATACTCCTACGAGCAGTACTTC. It translates to CASSQETSYSYEQYF.

The chain uses TRBV9 and TRBJ1-2; weak D call: TRBD1 (6 bases). V lost 6 bases, J lost 7 bases, and 19 bases lay in between. Germline CDR1 is SGDLS and CDR2 is YYNGEE. CDR3 length: 14 amino acids. CDR3 sequence (DNA): TGTGCCAGCACCTCAGAGGGCAGGGGAAGTGGCTACACCTTC. Translating gives CASTSEGRGSGYTF. Drawing the rest from reference TRBV9 and TRBJ1-2, the complete variable domain is DSGVTQTPKHLITATGQRVTLRCSPRSGDLSVYWYQQSLDQGLQFLIQYYNGEERAKGNILERFSAQQFPDLHSELNLSSLELGDSALYFCASTSEGRGSGYTFGSGTRLTVV.

The chain couples TRBV5-1 to TRBJ1-1; D call uncertain. Germline V lookup: CDR1 SGHRS, CDR2 YFSETQ. V was clipped by 4 bases and J by 0 bases, with 13 bases between them. The CDR3 loop spans 15 amino acids. This chain's CDR3 is CASSPVGGMNTEAFF. CDR3 sequence (DNA): TGCGCCAGCAGCCCCGTCGGAGGGATGAACACTGAAGCTTTCTTT.

This sequence joins TRBV9 and TRBJ1-1, with 7 bases matching TRBD1. CDR3 length: 12 amino acids. Germline CDR1 is SGDLS and CDR2 is YYNGEE. Trimming at V came to 4 bases and at J to 9 bases, leaving 6 bases not matched to a gene. The CDR3 DNA follows: TGTGCCAGCAGCCCTATAGGGGGCCAAGCTTTCTTT. As protein: CASSPIGGQAFF.

The V call is TRBV5-4, the J call TRBJ2-1; D perhaps matches TRBD1 (7 bases). V gave up 4 bases and J gave up 7 bases, with 15 bases separating them. Germline CDR1 SGHNT, CDR2 YYREEE (reference sequence). This CDR3 has 14 residues. The DNA for the CDR3 is TGTGCCAGCAGCATTAGGAGGGGGCTAAATGAGCAGTTCTTC. It specifies CASSIRRGLNEQFF. The variable domain in full, with the rest retrieved from reference TRBV5-4 and TRBJ2-1, is ETGVTQSPTHLIKTRGQQVTLRCSSQSGHNTVSWYQQALGQGPQFIFQYYREEENGRGNFPPRFSGLQFPNYSSELNVNALELDDSALYLCASSIRRGLNEQFFGPGTRLTVL.

This chain links TRBV4-3 with TRBJ1-2; D call uncertain. Between the trimmed V and J ends, which lost 0 bases and 5 bases, there was a span of 10 bases. The CDR3 spans 14 residues. CDR1 and CDR2 (germline): LGHNA, YSLEER. DNA for the CDR3: TGCGCCAGCAGCCAAGACCTGGGAGTATATGGCTACACCTTC. This translates into CASSQDLGVYGYTF.